Detailed here is one T cell receptor beta chain. The record originates from a study of T cell changes during pregnancy in multiple sclerosis. J was trimmed by 8 bases and V by 0 bases; bases with no gene match: 5. The CDR3 consists of 14 residues. Germline V gene sequence: CDR1 SGHRS, CDR2 YFSETQ. Assay: immunoSEQ multiplex PCR; the TCRdb copy retains only in-frame clones and omits some. The data contain 35,000 to 55,000 clones, 75% to 90% of them seen just once; the ten biggest clones take up roughly 4.8%. The chain links TRBV5-1 to TRBJ2-1; 7 positions match TRBD2. The sequences come from peripheral blood, collected in the second trimester of pregnancy. This TCR was recovered from a female donor in good health, enrolled as a control in a pregnancy study. The CDR3 loop reads CASSLGLAEDEQFF. In DNA form, the CDR3 reads TGCGCCAGCAGCTTGGGACTAGCAGAAGATGAGCAGTTCTTC.